This T cell receptor beta chain is from a study of T cell changes during pregnancy in multiple sclerosis. The protocol was immunoSEQ multiplex PCR, while the TCRdb copy is restricted to in-frame clones and leaves out a portion. The data hold around 36,000 clones, with roughly nine tenths observed a single time. The germline gives CDR1 SEHNR, CDR2 FQNEAQ (reference sequence). The ends lost 5 bases at V and 5 bases at J; junction bases unmatched: 7. There are 15 residues in the CDR3. This chain connects TRBV7-9 to TRBJ2-1; 9 nucleotides line up with TRBD2. The sample here was CD8+ T cells from peripheral blood mononuclear cells, taken before pregnancy. This sequence originates from a female donor with multiple sclerosis, enrolled in a pregnancy study. CDR3 DNA sequence: TGTGCCAGCAGCCGAACCGGGACTAGCCACAATGAGCAGTTCTTC. Translated: CASSRTGTSHNEQFF.